One T cell receptor (beta chain) is described in this entry. Its antigen is unidentified. Libraries were prepared by immunoSEQ multiplex PCR; TCRdb keeps only in-frame clonotypes and omits some of them. The profile covers about 110,000 clones, with just under 95% appearing a single time and approximately 8% taken by the ten largest. CDR1 and CDR2 (germline): MNHEY, SVGAGI. This CDR3 is 14 amino acids long. V was trimmed by 5 bases and J by 1 base, leaving 11 bases between them. The data were obtained in a study of T cell responses to AZD1222 COVID-19 vaccine. Across the whole study: Pooled samples include second doses given at about 4 or 12 weeks. The study's findings and limits: Unmutated variant regions are reportedly the target of nearly half of TCRs that are spike-specific. Across spike, vaccine-associated CD4 TCRs were found, dominant at 160-218 and 743-854. Spike-specific TCR breadth rose after two AZD1222 doses, and depth rose as well.

The receptor was derived from an adult in good health. The chain is built from TRBV6-5 and TRBJ1-1; no definite D call. The sample consisted of peripheral blood, taken on day 0 of AZD1222 vaccination. In DNA form, the CDR3 reads TGTGCCAGCAGTAAACCCGAGGGGAACACTGAAGCTTTCTTT. Protein: CASSKPEGNTEAFF.